This entry features one T cell receptor beta chain sequence. The antigen remains undetermined. The PCR used 60 V beta and 13 J beta primers. Clones were sequenced by immunoSEQ multiplex PCR, and TCRdb holds only the in-frame ones, with some missing. The sample lists approximately 82,000 clones; approximately 90% were seen once. This specimen belongs to a study of glioma-infiltrating T cells after dendritic cell vaccination. General study findings and limits: Higher pretreatment TIL content predicted longer progression-free time and survival.

V shed 2 bases, J shed 2 bases, and the junction held 7 bases outside the gene matches. The CDR3 length is 17 residues. Per the germline V gene, CDR1 is LNHDA and CDR2 is SQIVND (reference sequence). The material was blood, obtained before dendritic cell vaccination. The sequence was collected from a human donor with glioblastoma. The rearrangement joins TRBV19 to TRBJ2-1; TRBD2 matches 9 bases. The CDR3 is CASSIWGLAGTYNEQFF. CDR3 nucleotide sequence: TGTGCCAGTAGTATATGGGGTCTAGCGGGGACCTACAATGAGCAGTTCTTC. Full variable domain (rest looked up from reference TRBV19 and TRBJ2-1): DGGITQSPKYLFRKEGQNVTLSCEQNLNHDAMYWYRQDPGQGLRLIYYSQIVNDFQKGDIAEGYSVSREKKESFPLTVTSAQKNPTAFYLCASSIWGLAGTYNEQFFGPGTRLTVL.